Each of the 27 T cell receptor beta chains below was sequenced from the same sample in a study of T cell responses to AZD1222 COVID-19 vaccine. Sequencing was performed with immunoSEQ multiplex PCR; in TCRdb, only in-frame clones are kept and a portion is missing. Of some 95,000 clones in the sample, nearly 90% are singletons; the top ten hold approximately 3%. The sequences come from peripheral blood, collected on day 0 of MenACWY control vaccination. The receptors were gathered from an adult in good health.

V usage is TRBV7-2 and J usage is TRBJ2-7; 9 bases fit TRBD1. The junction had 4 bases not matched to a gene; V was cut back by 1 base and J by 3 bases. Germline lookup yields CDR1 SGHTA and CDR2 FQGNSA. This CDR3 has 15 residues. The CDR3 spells CASSLGTGAFYEQYF. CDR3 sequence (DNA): TGTGCCAGCAGCTTAGGGACAGGGGCTTTCTACGAGCAGTACTTC.

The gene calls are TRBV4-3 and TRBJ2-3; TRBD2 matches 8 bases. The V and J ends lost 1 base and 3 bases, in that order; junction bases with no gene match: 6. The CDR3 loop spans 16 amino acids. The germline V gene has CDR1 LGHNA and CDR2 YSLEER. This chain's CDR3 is CASSQGFERGTDTQYF. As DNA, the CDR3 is TGCGCCAGCAGCCAAGGATTTGAGCGGGGGACAGATACGCAGTATTTT.

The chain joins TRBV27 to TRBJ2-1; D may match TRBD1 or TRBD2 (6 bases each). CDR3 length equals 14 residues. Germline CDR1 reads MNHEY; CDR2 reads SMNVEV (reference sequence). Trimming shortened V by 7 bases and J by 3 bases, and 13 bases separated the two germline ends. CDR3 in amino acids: CASMPGADYNEQFF. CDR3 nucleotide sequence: TGTGCCAGCATGCCGGGGGCGGACTACAATGAGCAGTTCTTC.

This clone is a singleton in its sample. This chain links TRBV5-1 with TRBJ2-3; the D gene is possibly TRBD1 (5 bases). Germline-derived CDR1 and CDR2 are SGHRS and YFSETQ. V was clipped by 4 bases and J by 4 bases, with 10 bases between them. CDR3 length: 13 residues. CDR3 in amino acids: CASSRQRADTQYF. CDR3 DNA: TGCGCCAGCAGCCGACAGCGAGCAGATACGCAGTATTTT. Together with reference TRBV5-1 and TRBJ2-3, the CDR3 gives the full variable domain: KAGVTQTPRYLIKTRGQQVTLSCSPISGHRSVSWYQQTPGQGLQFLFEYFSETQRNKGNFPGRFSGRQFSNSRSEMNVSTLELGDSALYLCASSRQRADTQYFGPGTRLTVL.

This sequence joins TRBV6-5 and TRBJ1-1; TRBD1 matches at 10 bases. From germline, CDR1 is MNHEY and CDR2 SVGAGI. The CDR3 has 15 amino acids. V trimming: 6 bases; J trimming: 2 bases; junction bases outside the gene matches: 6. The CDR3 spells CASRPGQGRNTEAFF. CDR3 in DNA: TGTGCCAGCAGGCCGGGACAGGGGCGAAACACTGAAGCTTTCTTT.

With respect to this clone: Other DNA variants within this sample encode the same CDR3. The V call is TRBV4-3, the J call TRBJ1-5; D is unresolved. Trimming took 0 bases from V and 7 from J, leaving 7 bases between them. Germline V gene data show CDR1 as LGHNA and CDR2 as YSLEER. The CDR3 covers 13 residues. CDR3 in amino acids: CASSQDRRQPQHF. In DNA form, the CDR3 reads TGCGCCAGCAGCCAAGATAGACGGCAGCCCCAGCATTTT.

The chain's CDR3 is CASSFSTGGGEQYF. The DNA of the CDR3 is TGTGCCAGCAGTTTTTCCACAGGGGGCGGCGAGCAGTACTTC. The chain combines TRBV27 with TRBJ2-7, with TRBD1 matching 9 bases. Germline V gives CDR1 MNHEY, CDR2 SMNVEV (reference sequence). The CDR3 is 14 residues long. With V trimmed by 3 bases and J by 6 bases, 6 bases remained unmatched.

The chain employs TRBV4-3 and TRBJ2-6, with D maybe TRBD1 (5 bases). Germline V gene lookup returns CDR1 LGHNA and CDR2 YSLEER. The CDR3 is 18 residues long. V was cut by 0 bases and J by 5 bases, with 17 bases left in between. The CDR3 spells CASSQDPTGIGWANVLTF. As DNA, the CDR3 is TGCGCCAGCAGCCAAGACCCAACAGGTATTGGCTGGGCCAACGTCCTGACTTTC.

The CDR3 region has the DNA TGTGCCAGCAGTGCCCAGGGGACTCGGTCTTTTACTGAAGCTTTCTTT. It codes for CASSAQGTRSFTEAFF. V usage is TRBV6-1 and J usage is TRBJ1-1, with TRBD1 as a possible D gene (6 bases). Per germline, CDR1 MNHNS and CDR2 SASEGT. The CDR3 loop spans 16 amino acids. Trimming shortened V by 4 bases and J by 5 bases, and 20 bases separated the two germline ends.

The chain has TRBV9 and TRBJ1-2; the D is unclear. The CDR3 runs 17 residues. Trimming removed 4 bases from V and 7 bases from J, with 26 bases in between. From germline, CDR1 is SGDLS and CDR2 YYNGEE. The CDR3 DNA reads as TGTGCCAGCAGCCCTAGTGGTCTTGAGCCACCGGGTGTTGGCTACACCTTC. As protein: CASSPSGLEPPGVGYTF. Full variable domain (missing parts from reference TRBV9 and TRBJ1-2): DSGVTQTPKHLITATGQRVTLRCSPRSGDLSVYWYQQSLDQGLQFLIQYYNGEERAKGNILERFSAQQFPDLHSELNLSSLELGDSALYFCASSPSGLEPPGVGYTFGSGTRLTVV.

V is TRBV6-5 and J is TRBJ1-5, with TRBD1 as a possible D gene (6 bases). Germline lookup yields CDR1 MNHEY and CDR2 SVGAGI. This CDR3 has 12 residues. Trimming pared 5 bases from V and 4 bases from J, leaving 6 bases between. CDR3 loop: CASSTGNQPQHF. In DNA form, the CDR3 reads TGTGCCAGCAGTACAGGGAATCAGCCCCAGCATTTT.

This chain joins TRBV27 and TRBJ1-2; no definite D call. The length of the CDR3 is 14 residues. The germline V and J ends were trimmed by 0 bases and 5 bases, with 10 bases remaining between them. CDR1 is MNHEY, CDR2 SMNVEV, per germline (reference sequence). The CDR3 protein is CASSLSAGRYGYTF. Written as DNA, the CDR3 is TGTGCCAGCAGTTTATCAGCCGGGAGATATGGCTACACCTTC.

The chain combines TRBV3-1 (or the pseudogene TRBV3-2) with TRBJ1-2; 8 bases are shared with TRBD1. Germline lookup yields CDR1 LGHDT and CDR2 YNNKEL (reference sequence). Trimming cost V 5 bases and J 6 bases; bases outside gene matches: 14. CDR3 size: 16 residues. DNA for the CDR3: TGTGCCAGCAGCTCATCTAGCGCAGGGGGCTTGGATGGCTACACCTTC. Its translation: CASSSSSAGGLDGYTF.

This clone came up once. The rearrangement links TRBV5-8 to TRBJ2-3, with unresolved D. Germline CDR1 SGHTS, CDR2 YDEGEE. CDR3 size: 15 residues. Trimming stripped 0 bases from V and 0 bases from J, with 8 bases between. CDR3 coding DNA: TGTGCCAGCAGCTTGGTCGCCCGTAGCACAGATACGCAGTATTTT. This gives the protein CASSLVARSTDTQYF.

CDR3 protein: CASRWVHTNTGELFF. For the CDR3, the DNA is TGTGCAAGTCGCTGGGTTCATACCAACACCGGGGAGCTGTTTTTT. The chain has TRBV12-2 and TRBJ2-2. TRBV12-2 is a listed pseudogene. The CDR3 extends over 15 amino acids.

Here the CDR3 DNA reads TGTGCCAGCAGCAATAGCCCAGGGGGCGGGTATGGCTACACCTTC. Its protein product is CASSNSPGGGYGYTF. The chain is built from TRBV6-5 and TRBJ1-2, with 8 bases identical to TRBD1. Germline assignment: CDR1 MNHEY and CDR2 SVGAGI. This CDR3 contains 15 residues. Germline trimming cut 6 bases from V and 5 bases from J; bases unmatched to any gene: 11.

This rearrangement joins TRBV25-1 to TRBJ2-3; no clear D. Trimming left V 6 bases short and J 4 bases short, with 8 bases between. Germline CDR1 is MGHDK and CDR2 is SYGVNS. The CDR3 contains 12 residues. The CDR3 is CASRDGADTQYF. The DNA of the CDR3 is TGTGCCAGCAGGGACGGCGCAGATACGCAGTATTTT.

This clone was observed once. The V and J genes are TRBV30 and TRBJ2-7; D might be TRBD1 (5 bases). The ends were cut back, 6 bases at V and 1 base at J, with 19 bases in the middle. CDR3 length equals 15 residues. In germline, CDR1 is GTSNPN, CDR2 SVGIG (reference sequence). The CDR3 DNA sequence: TGTGCCTGCGCCATCGGACACCACAAGTCCTACGAGCAGTACTTC. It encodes CACAIGHHKSYEQYF.

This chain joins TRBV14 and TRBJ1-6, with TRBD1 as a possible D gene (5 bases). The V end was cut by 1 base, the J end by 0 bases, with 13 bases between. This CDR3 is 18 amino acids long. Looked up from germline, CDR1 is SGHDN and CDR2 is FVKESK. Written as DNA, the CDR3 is TGTGCCAGCAGCCAAGCCCTTGGGGGTCGCTCCTATAATTCACCCCTCCACTTT. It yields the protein CASSQALGGRSYNSPLHF.

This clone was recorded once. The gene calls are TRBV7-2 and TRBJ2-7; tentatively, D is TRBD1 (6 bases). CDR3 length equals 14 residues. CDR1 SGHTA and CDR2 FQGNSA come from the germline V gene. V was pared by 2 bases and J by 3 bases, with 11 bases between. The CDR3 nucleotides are TGTGCCAGCAGCTTAACCAGGGGAGTCTACGAGCAGTACTTC. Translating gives CASSLTRGVYEQYF. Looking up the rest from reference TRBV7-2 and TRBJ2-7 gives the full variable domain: GAGVSQSPSNKVTEKGKDVELRCDPISGHTALYWYRQSLGQGLEFLIYFQGNSAPDKSGLPSDRFSAERTGGSVSTLTIQRTQQEDSAVYLCASSLTRGVYEQYFGPGTRLTVT.

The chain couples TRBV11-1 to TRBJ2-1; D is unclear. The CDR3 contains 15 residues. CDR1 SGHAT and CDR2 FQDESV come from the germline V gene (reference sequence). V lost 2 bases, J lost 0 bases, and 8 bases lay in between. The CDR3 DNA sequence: TGTGCCAGCAGCTTACAGATTAGCTCCTACAATGAGCAGTTCTTC. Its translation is CASSLQISSYNEQFF.

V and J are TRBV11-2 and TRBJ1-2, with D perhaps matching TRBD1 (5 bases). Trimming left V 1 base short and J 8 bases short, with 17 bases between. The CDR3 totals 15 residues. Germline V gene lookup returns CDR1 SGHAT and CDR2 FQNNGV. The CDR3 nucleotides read TGTGCCAGCAGCTTAGCGACAGCAGGGTTAACAGGCTACACCTTC. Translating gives CASSLATAGLTGYTF.

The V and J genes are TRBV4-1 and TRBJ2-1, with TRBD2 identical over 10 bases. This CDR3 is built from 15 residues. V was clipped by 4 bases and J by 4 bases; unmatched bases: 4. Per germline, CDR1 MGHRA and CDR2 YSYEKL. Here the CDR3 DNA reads TGCGCCAGCAGCCTGATAGCGGGGGGTTACAATGAGCAGTTCTTC. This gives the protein CASSLIAGGYNEQFF.

The CDR3 coding sequence is TGCGCCAGCAGTGAGGTCCCAAGCGTAACTGAAGCTTTCTTT. Amino acid sequence: CASSEVPSVTEAFF. The rearrangement uses TRBV10-1 and TRBJ1-1; D remains ambiguous. In germline, CDR1 is WNHNN, CDR2 SYGVQD (reference sequence). V was trimmed by 2 bases and J by 5 bases, leaving 12 bases between them. CDR3 length: 14 residues.

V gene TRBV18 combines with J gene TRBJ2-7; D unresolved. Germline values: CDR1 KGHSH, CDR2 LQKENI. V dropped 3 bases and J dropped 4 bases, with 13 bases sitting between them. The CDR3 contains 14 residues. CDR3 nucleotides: TGTGCCAGCTCACCCGACACGCGAACTTACGAGCAGTACTTC. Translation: CASSPDTRTYEQYF.

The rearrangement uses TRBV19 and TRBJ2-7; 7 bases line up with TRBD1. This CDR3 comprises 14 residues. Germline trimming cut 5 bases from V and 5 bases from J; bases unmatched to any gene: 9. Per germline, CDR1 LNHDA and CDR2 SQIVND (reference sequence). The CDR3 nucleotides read TGTGCCAGTAGTCCCAGACAGGGTCGGGACGAGCAGTACTTC. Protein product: CASSPRQGRDEQYF.

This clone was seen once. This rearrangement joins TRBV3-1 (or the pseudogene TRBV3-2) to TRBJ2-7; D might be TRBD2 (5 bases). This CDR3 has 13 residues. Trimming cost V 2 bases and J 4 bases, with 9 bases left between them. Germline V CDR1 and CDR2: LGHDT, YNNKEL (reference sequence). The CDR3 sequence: CASSQQGGYEQYF. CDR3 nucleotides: TGTGCCAGCAGCCAACAAGGCGGGTACGAGCAGTACTTC.